The source of this TCR beta chain is a study of OX40 agonist ivuxolimab in advanced cancers. Study-level background: Ivuxolimab was administered intravenously to patients at 0.01 to 10 mg/kg every 2 weeks.

Per germline, CDR1 MDHEN and CDR2 SYDVKM. This CDR3 spans 15 amino acids. V shed 3 bases, J shed 5 bases, and the junction held 3 bases outside the gene matches. The assay was immunoSEQ multiplex PCR, and TCRdb's table has in-frame clones only and misses some. This table has approximately 44,000 clones, around 93% appearing once. The sequences come from CD4+ or CD8+ T cells sorted from blood, collected in a trial of the OX40 agonist ivuxolimab. This chain joins TRBV28 and TRBJ1-5; the match to TRBD1 covers 11 bases. The receptor was isolated from an adult with an advanced solid tumor such as melanoma, head and neck, liver or kidney cancer. The CDR3 bases are TGTGCCAGCAGTTTGGACAGGGGGCCCCATCAGCCCCAGCATTTT. This gives the protein CASSLDRGPHQPQHF. Full variable domain (rest looked up from reference TRBV28 and TRBJ1-5): DVKVTQSSRYLVKRTGEKVFLECVQDMDHENMFWYRQDPGLGLRLIYFSYDVKMKEKGDIPEGYSVSREKKERFSLILESASTNQTSMYLCASSLDRGPHQPQHFGDGTRLSIL.